This T cell receptor beta chain was found in a study of shared T cell receptors in the human thymus. This clone was observed once. Assay used: immunoSEQ multiplex PCR; TCRdb lists only in-frame clones, some missing. The sample comprises 700,000 or so clones, 70% to 90% of which are singletons, and approximately 0.01% rests with the top ten. V dropped 5 bases and J dropped 6 bases, with 7 bases sitting between them. The germline V gene encodes CDR1 DFQATT and CDR2 SNEGSKA (reference sequence). This CDR3 has 11 residues. A further study also used this sample, focusing on human thymus T cells. That source adds: Healthy Finnish infants having corrective surgery for congenital heart defects served as donors. Resections from corrective heart surgery provided thymus tissue.

This sequence joins TRBV20-1 and TRBJ2-2; D is unresolved. This TCR came from a girl under three years old with a congenital heart defect. Input material: thymocytes. DNA for the CDR3: TGCAGTGCTTGGCGGCCCGGGGAGCTGTTTTTT. The encoded protein is CSAWRPGELFF.